This T cell receptor (beta chain) derives from a study of metastatic and nonmetastatic thyroid tumors (dated by TCRdb to the early 2020s). General notes on the study: Repertoires were compared across peripheral blood and tumor or nodule tissue samples from malignant and benign thyroid patients.

This clone was recorded many times. Its cognate antigen has yet to be identified. There are no base qualities to consult, and no much larger clone falls within one base. Findings and caveats that apply to the study as a whole: TCR beta diversity was reported as significantly higher in malignant tumors than in benign nodules, in both blood and tumor samples.

No treatment had been received by any patient before thyroid surgery. Using T-cell receptor beta sequencing, the researchers looked back retrospectively at clinical samples from patients, gathered between about 2012 and 2018. Library creation used PCR. The run used an Illumina HiSeq 4000. High-throughput sequencing was used to profile the TCR beta-chain CDR3 region of each patient. In the authors' own workflow: A classifier to discriminate distant-metastatic papillary thyroid cancer patients was built from CDR3 differences across clinicopathological groups. To measure repertoire diversity the researchers used the Shannon index, while the Morisita-Horn index served to gauge how similar the tumor and blood repertoires were. The public reads were run again by TCRdb, first through fastp at Q25 and then through MiXCR, and only productive beta chains were kept. These V and J calls are TCRdb output, not the study's own analysis. The sample includes 30,000 to 40,000 clones, with 15% to 20% observed a single time. The biggest ten clones account for about 20% of the sample.

The CDR3, from cysteine to phenylalanine, totals 14 residues. Only the CDR3 portion is preserved as DNA: 42 bases, with reading frame beginning at the first base. A distance of 13 bases separates the germline ends of V and J, which lose 2 bases and 4 bases respectively. CDR1 and CDR2 are read off the germline V gene as SGDLS and YYNGEE. The TCR comes from a female donor with papillary thyroid cancer or a benign thyroid nodule (not recorded which). Some clones in this sample may be carry-over from other donors' samples. Sequences were obtained from blood. The chain is made from TRBV9 and TRBJ2-7; TRBD2 could be the D gene, as 5 bases match. The DNA reads TGTGCCAGCAGCGTCGGAGGTGGCGGGTACGAGCAGTACTTC. This is translated as CASSVGGGGYEQYF. Outside the CDR3, residues come from the reference TRBV9 and TRBJ2-7 proteins, so the full variable domain is: DSGVTQTPKHLITATGQRVTLRCSPRSGDLSVYWYQQSLDQGLQFLIQYYNGEERAKGNILERFSAQQFPDLHSELNLSSLELGDSALYFCASSVGGGGYEQYFGPGTRLTVT.